This T cell receptor beta chain was documented in a study of T cells after yellow fever vaccination. The study's findings and limits: Re-detected after boosting: most primary clones, around 97% of CD4 and 88% of CD8. A weaker secondary response peaked on day 5, the primary on day 15.

TCRdb recomputed calls from the 5' RACE reads with MiXCR, one row per CDR3 protein. Of fewer than 500,000 distinct CDR3 sequences detected, around 20% appear once; the ten largest clones hold 15% to 20%. The CDR3 consists of 15 residues. Per germline, CDR1 SSHAT and CDR2 FNYEAQ (reference sequence). This clonotype occurred many times. Antigen: not known. A read error may produce the germline difference seen at one junction end. This sequence joins TRBV7-7 and TRBJ2-3; 7 bases fit TRBD2. The TCR comes from a man between 18 and 35 years old who received the YFV17D yellow fever vaccine. The specimen was PBMCs, collected before the yellow fever booster vaccination. The CDR3 region is CASSLGGTITDTQYF. The CDR3 DNA is TGTGCTAGCAGCTTGGGGGGGACTATCACAGATACGCAGTATTTT.